The rows below give T cell receptor beta chains drawn from one sample of a study of shared clonotypes between healthy human individuals. Assay used: immunoSEQ multiplex PCR; TCRdb lists only in-frame clones, some missing. This table has approximately 2.4 million clones, more than 90% appearing once. The sample taken for sequencing was naive CD4+ T cells sorted from blood. The source is a young man in good health. The CDR3 runs from the conserved cysteine through the conserved F or W. Each record gives: clone size, D gene, V gene, J gene, CDR3 protein, CDR3 DNA. The D gene is left open where the match is weak. Clone size is shown for a subset of rows, as once, few, many or a class of expanded clone.

NA	NA	TRBV18	TRBJ1-2	CASSPQESPYGYTF	TGTGCCAGCTCACCCCAGGAGTCGCCCTATGGCTACACCTTC
NA	NA	TRBV25-1	TRBJ2-3	CASSDSASRGTQYF	TGTGCCAGCAGTGACTCGGCTAGCAGGGGTACGCAGTATTTT
NA	NA	TRBV19	TRBJ1-5	CASSFQGTGYSSNQPQHF	TGTGCCAGTAGTTTCCAAGGCACAGGGTATAGTAGCAATCAGCCCCAGCATTTT
NA	TRBD1	TRBV7-9	TRBJ2-3	CASSLLRTGGTDTQYF	TGTGCCAGCAGCTTACTGAGGACAGGGGGCACAGATACGCAGTATTTT
NA	NA	TRBV6-6	TRBJ2-7	CASSYVGAYEQYF	TGTGCCAGCAGTTACGTTGGGGCCTACGAGCAGTACTTC
NA	NA	TRBV6-6	TRBJ2-3	CASSYLSDTQYF	TGTGCCAGCAGTTACCTGAGTGATACGCAGTATTTT
NA	TRBD1	TRBV7-2	TRBJ1-2	CASSPTGESLYYTF	TGTGCCAGCAGCCCGACAGGGGAAAGTCTTTACTACACCTTC
NA	TRBD2	TRBV19	TRBJ2-5	CASSIPSGTSGQETQYF	TGTGCCAGTAGTATCCCATCCGGGACTAGCGGCCAAGAGACCCAGTACTTC
NA	NA	TRBV5-1	TRBJ1-2	CASSLGSRDDYGYTF	TGCGCCAGCAGCTTGGGGTCGCGTGACGACTATGGCTACACCTTC
once	TRBD1	TRBV5-4	TRBJ2-1	CASSGDRAYNEQFF	TGTGCCAGCAGCGGTGACAGGGCGTACAATGAGCAGTTCTTC
NA	TRBD2	TRBV5-1	TRBJ2-3	CASSLVGLGPDTQYF	TGCGCCAGCAGCTTGGTAGGACTAGGGCCAGATACGCAGTATTTT
few	NA	TRBV5-1	TRBJ1-1	CASSLEQGITEAFF	TGCGCCAGCAGCTTGGAACAGGGAATCACTGAAGCTTTCTTT
NA	NA	TRBV6-5	TRBJ1-6	CASSTSGVPNSPLHF	TGTGCCAGCAGTACCTCCGGGGTCCCAAATTCACCCCTCCACTTT
once	NA	TRBV6-6	TRBJ1-4	CASSYTDATNEKLFF	TGTGCCAGCAGTTATACGGACGCAACTAATGAAAAACTGTTTTTT
NA	NA	TRBV30	TRBJ1-4	CAWSMGGGNEKLFF	TGTGCCTGGAGTATGGGCGGGGGTAATGAAAAACTGTTTTTT
NA	NA	TRBV19	TRBJ1-2	CASRGPLRNYGYTF	TGTGCCAGTAGGGGGCCTTTAAGAAACTATGGCTACACCTTC
once	NA	TRBV6-1	TRBJ1-2	CASSKERTNNGYTF	TGTGCCAGCAGTAAAGAACGGACAAATAATGGCTACACCTTC
NA	NA	TRBV6-1	TRBJ2-7	CASSEAGSGQYF	TGTGCCAGCAGTGAAGCGGGATCTGGGCAGTACTTC
NA	NA	TRBV6-5	TRBJ1-4	CASNSAEKLFF	TGTGCCAGCAATTCAGCGGAAAAACTGTTTTTT
NA	NA	TRBV4-1	TRBJ1-6	CASSPSSSYNSPLHF	TGCGCCAGCAGCCCGAGCAGCTCCTATAATTCACCCCTCCACTTT
NA	TRBD1	TRBV6-1	TRBJ1-1	CASSEGSRGITEAFF	TGTGCCAGCAGTGAAGGGAGCAGGGGGATCACTGAAGCTTTCTTT
NA	NA	TRBV7-2	TRBJ1-5	CASSPRQGGNQPQHF	TGTGCCAGCAGCCCGAGGCAGGGCGGCAATCAGCCCCAGCATTTT
once	NA	TRBV5-6	TRBJ2-3	CASSRRLIRGTDTQYF	TGTGCCAGCAGCCGACGCTTGATCAGGGGCACAGATACGCAGTATTTT
NA	NA	TRBV30	TRBJ2-5	CAWSLKETQYF	TGTGCCTGGAGCCTCAAAGAGACCCAGTACTTC
NA	NA	TRBV27	TRBJ1-4	CASTDHGRAPWKLFF	TGTGCCAGCACCGACCACGGGAGGGCCCCATGGAAACTGTTTTTT
NA	NA	TRBV19	TRBJ2-3	CASSVGLTTDTQYF	TGTGCCAGTAGTGTGGGACTTACCACAGATACGCAGTATTTT
NA	TRBD1	TRBV28	TRBJ1-5	CASSQKTGAQNQPQHF	TGTGCCAGCAGTCAAAAAACAGGGGCGCAGAATCAGCCCCAGCATTTT
NA	NA	TRBV11-3	TRBJ2-5	CASSQRSETQYF	TGTGCCAGCAGCCAGAGATCGGAGACCCAGTACTTC
NA	NA	TRBV19	TRBJ2-2	CASSRWEINTGELFF	TGTGCCAGTAGTAGGTGGGAGATCAACACCGGGGAGCTGTTTTTT
NA	NA	TRBV30	TRBJ2-5	CALTRAETQYF	TGTGCCTTAACTAGGGCAGAGACCCAGTACTTC
NA	NA	TRBV6-6	TRBJ2-1	CASRAGTGNNEQFF	TGTGCCAGCAGGGCCGGGACGGGAAACAATGAGCAGTTCTTC
NA	NA	TRBV20-1	TRBJ2-7	CSGASPYEQYF	TGCAGTGGGGCTAGCCCCTACGAGCAGTACTTC
NA	NA	TRBV28	TRBJ1-6	CASNLNRPMASPLHF	TGTGCCAGCAACCTCAACAGGCCTATGGCTTCACCCCTCCACTTT
NA	NA	TRBV2	TRBJ2-5	CASSVTADHRETQYF	TGTGCCAGCAGTGTAACGGCGGACCACCGAGAGACCCAGTACTTC
NA	NA	TRBV6-6	TRBJ1-1	CASSYSRAGNTEAFF	TGTGCCAGCAGTTACTCGAGGGCAGGGAACACTGAAGCTTTCTTT
NA	TRBD2	TRBV20-1	TRBJ2-1	CSALLAEQFF	TGCAGTGCCCTACTAGCGGAGCAGTTCTTC
NA	NA	TRBV10-2	TRBJ2-5	CASSAPLGETQYF	TGCGCCAGCAGTGCCCCGCTGGGGGAGACCCAGTACTTC
NA	NA	TRBV29-1	TRBJ2-2	CSVAGSFQTGELFF	TGCAGCGTCGCGGGGTCGTTTCAAACCGGGGAGCTGTTTTTT
NA	TRBD2	TRBV6-1	TRBJ2-7	CASSEGAGEYF	TGTGCCAGCAGTGAAGGGGCGGGAGAGTACTTC
NA	NA	TRBV30	TRBJ1-1	CAWEGTHTEAFF	TGTGCCTGGGAGGGAACCCACACTGAAGCTTTCTTT
NA	NA	TRBV30	TRBJ2-7	CAWSAGGPGEQYF	TGTGCCTGGAGCGCTGGGGGGCCCGGCGAGCAGTACTTC
NA	NA	TRBV10-1	TRBJ2-7	CASSPTGSSYEQYF	TGCGCCAGCAGTCCTACTGGAAGCTCCTACGAGCAGTACTTC
NA	NA	TRBV18	TRBJ1-1	CASFTNIGDEAFF	TGTGCCAGCTTCACCAACATCGGGGATGAAGCTTTCTTT
NA	NA	TRBV6-6	TRBJ1-2	CASRTAGDHYGYTF	TGTGCCAGCAGGACCGCTGGGGATCACTATGGCTACACCTTC
NA	TRBD2	TRBV7-2	TRBJ2-7	CASRPTLAGDEQYF	TGTGCCAGCAGACCTACACTAGCGGGCGACGAGCAGTACTTC
NA	NA	TRBV30	TRBJ2-1	CAWDRIILFAEQFF	TGTGCCTGGGACCGTATTATCCTCTTCGCTGAGCAGTTCTTC
NA	NA	TRBV6-5	TRBJ1-1	CASKRGQLNTEAFF	TGTGCCAGCAAACGAGGACAGTTGAACACTGAAGCTTTCTTT
once	TRBD1	TRBV5-6	TRBJ2-5	CASSLGDRTIETQYF	TGTGCCAGCAGCCTGGGGGACAGGACAATTGAGACCCAGTACTTC
once	NA	TRBV6-5	TRBJ2-5	CASSSEGQGGETQYF	TGTGCCAGCAGTTCCGAAGGACAGGGAGGGGAGACCCAGTACTTC
NA	NA	TRBV6-6	TRBJ2-2	CASSFGRELFF	TGTGCCAGCAGTTTTGGCCGGGAGCTGTTTTTT
NA	TRBD1	TRBV18	TRBJ2-5	CASSLYTTGTGGNQETQYF	TGTGCCAGCTCTCTCTATACAACGGGGACAGGGGGCAACCAAGAGACCCAGTACTTC
NA	TRBD2	TRBV30	TRBJ2-1	CAWSGRLAPYNEQFF	TGTGCCTGGAGTGGGAGACTAGCGCCCTACAATGAGCAGTTCTTC
NA	TRBD1	TRBV5-4	TRBJ1-2	CASSNRTGNYGYTF	TGTGCCAGCAGCAATAGGACAGGGAACTATGGCTACACCTTC
NA	NA	TRBV10-2	TRBJ1-6	CASSELRGGNSPLHF	TGCGCCAGCAGTGAGCTTCGGGGGGGTAATTCACCCCTCCACTTT
NA	NA	TRBV19	TRBJ1-5	CASWAVHGNQPQHF	TGTGCCAGTTGGGCCGTCCACGGCAATCAGCCCCAGCATTTT
NA	TRBD1	TRBV18	TRBJ2-7	CASSGGTGDYEQYF	TGTGCCAGCTCGGGAGGGACAGGGGACTACGAGCAGTACTTC
NA	NA	TRBV28	TRBJ1-2	CASSATGNYGYTF	TGTGCCAGCAGCGCAACCGGGAATTATGGCTACACCTTC